This T cell receptor (beta chain) was recovered during a study of T cell responses to AZD1222 COVID-19 vaccine. Overall study findings and caveats: Possibly, clonal diversity was underestimated; donors were largely white British and included more females.

TCRdb keeps only in-frame clones here, not all; method: immunoSEQ multiplex PCR. The sample lists around 150,000 clones; 80% to 90% were seen once. Comment on this clone: Its target is not known.

The sequence came from an adult in good health. The specimen was peripheral blood, collected on day 0 of AZD1222 vaccination.

The CDR3 region has the DNA TGTGCCACCAGCAGCCTCGGGACAGTCTATGAAGCTTTCTTT. This encodes CATSSLGTVYEAFF. This sequence joins TRBV15 and TRBJ1-1; the match to TRBD1 covers 7 bases. CDR3 length: 14 amino acids. Germline V gives CDR1 LNHNV, CDR2 YYDKDF (reference sequence). V lost 3 bases to trimming and J lost 7 bases; unmatched junction nucleotides: 8.